A single sample gave rise to the 10 T cell receptor beta chains below, sequenced in a study of tumor-infiltrating lymphocytes in primary liver carcinoma. A constant-region primer primed TCR beta cDNA synthesis from 400 to 550 ng of total RNA. Investigators got TCR beta libraries out of three nested multiplex PCR rounds, done with slightly modified ARM-PCR. The study ran its first two PCR rounds for roughly 10 cycles each, using TRBV1-TRBV30 forward primers and a C-beta reverse primer. In TCRdb, the multiplex PCR reads were re-called with MiXCR into one record per CDR3 protein. The sample yields more than 150,000 distinct CDR3 sequences, over 50% seen once. Blood RNA originated from unsorted whole blood, with germline DNA additionally extracted. What was sequenced was peripheral blood. Receptors originate from a man aged 35-49 years with primary liver carcinoma and hepatitis B virus infection.

This clonotype was recorded many times. This chain joins TRBV11-2 and TRBJ2-2; D is undetermined. The V gene's germline CDR1 is SGHAT and CDR2 FQNNGV. The CDR3 loop spans 14 amino acids. V was cut by 3 bases and J by 1 base, with 6 bases left in between. CDR3 in amino acids: CASSFDWNTGELFF. The CDR3 DNA reads TGTGCCAGCAGCTTTGACTGGAACACCGGGGAGCTGTTTTTT.

DNA for the CDR3: TGTGCCAGCAGCTCCTGGGGGACTACAGATATACAGTATTTT. Translating it yields CASSSWGTTDIQYF. The rearrangement links TRBV11-1 to TRBJ2-3, with 7 positions matching TRBD2. Looked up from germline, CDR1 is SGHAT and CDR2 is FQDESV (reference sequence). V trimming: 4 bases; J trimming: 12 bases; junction bases outside the gene matches: 13. The CDR3 runs 14 residues. The variable domain in full, with the rest retrieved from reference TRBV11-1 and TRBJ2-3, is EAEVAQSPRYKITEKSQAVAFWCDPISGHATLYWYRQILGQGPELLVQFQDESVVDDSQLPKDRFSAERLKGVDSTLKIQPAELGDSAMYLCASSSWGTTDIQYFGPGTRLTVL.

This clonotype was seen only a few times. The J gene is TRBJ2-2, the V gene TRBV6-1; D gene unclear. V was clipped by 10 bases and J by 6 bases, with 18 bases between them. CDR3 length equals 14 residues. Germline V gene data show CDR1 as MNHNS and CDR2 as SASEGT. CDR3 protein: CATTAWTGSGELFF. DNA of the CDR3: TGTGCCACCACTGCATGGACCGGGTCCGGGGAGCTGTTTTTT.

Notes on this clonotype: A much larger clone is a single base away; this may be a read error. The chain couples TRBV11-3 to TRBJ2-2; possibly TRBD2 for D (5 bases). This CDR3 is built from 15 residues. The V gene's germline CDR1 is SGHNT and CDR2 YENEEA. The chain's CDR3 is CASSPGVARTGEPFF. The CDR3 nucleotides are TGTGCCAGCAGCCCCGGGGTAGCCCGGACCGGGGAGCCGTTTTTT.

The table lists this clonotype with a count of one. One end of the junction is discordant with germline, which a read error may explain. V and J are TRBV12-3 or TRBV12-4 and TRBJ2-2, with 7 nucleotides matching TRBD1. CDR3 length: 13 residues. The chain's CDR3 is CAISDRVTGELFF. CDR3 bases: TGTGCCATCAGTGACAGGGTCACCGGGGAGCTGTTTTTT.

This sequence joins TRBV6-5 and TRBJ2-2; 10 bases agree with TRBD2. The CDR3 consists of 14 residues. With V trimmed by 8 bases and J by 7 bases, 7 bases remained unmatched. Germline V gene data show CDR1 as MNHEY and CDR2 as SVGAGI. In DNA, the CDR3 is TGTGCCAGCCTAGTCCTAGCGGGAGACGGGGAGCTGTTTTTT. Protein sequence: CASLVLAGDGELFF.

On this clonotype itself: Mismatch with germline at one junction end may stem from a read error. The chain couples TRBV10-3 to TRBJ2-3; TRBD2 matches 12 bases. Germline CDR1 and CDR2: ENHRY and SYGVKD. This CDR3 has 17 amino acids. The chain's CDR3 is CAIREGLLAGGTYTQYF. CDR3 coding DNA: TGTGCCATCAGAGAGGGTTTACTAGCGGGGGGCACATATACGCAGTATTTT.

This clonotype has only one observation. The CDR3 spells CASSSSKAKNIQYF. CDR3 nucleotide sequence: TGTGCCAGCAGCTCTTCCAAGGCCAAAAACATTCAGTACTTC. The chain joins TRBV5-4 to TRBJ2-4, with no clear D. The V and J ends lost 3 bases and 1 base respectively, with 8 bases between them. Germline loops: CDR1 SGHNT, CDR2 YYREEE (reference sequence). The CDR3 has 14 amino acids.

This clonotype was recorded only once. The rearrangement links TRBV6-6 to TRBJ2-7, with TRBD1 matching over 9 bases. V was clipped by 0 bases and J by 6 bases; unmatched bases: 6. The CDR3 spans 15 residues. The V gene's germline CDR1 is MNHNY and CDR2 SVGAGI (reference sequence). The CDR3 DNA reads TGTGCCAGCAGTTACTCCTCTACAGGGGGCAGCGAGCAGTACTTC. Translation gives CASSYSSTGGSEQYF.

This clonotype was counted only a few times. The rearrangement links TRBV6-4 to TRBJ2-1, with D hard to call. This CDR3 has 13 residues. Per germline, CDR1 MRHNA and CDR2 SNTAGT. V was pared by 6 bases and J by 2 bases, with 8 bases between. CDR3 amino acids: CASSASPYNEQFF. The CDR3 bases are TGTGCCAGCAGCGCAAGCCCCTACAATGAGCAGTTCTTC.